The clone carrying this T cell receptor (beta chain) was observed a few times. Its target is unknown. The protocol was immunoSEQ multiplex PCR, while the TCRdb copy is restricted to in-frame clones and leaves out a portion. Of around 230,000 clones in the sample, approximately 83% were seen once. This entry comes from a study of cytomegalovirus exposure and HLA in healthy donors. General study points: Some public TCRs appeared in many individuals, while most sequences were rare. In vitro work confirmed that a few CMV-associated chains recognize CMV antigens.

The TCR was taken from a woman in her 30s in good health and CMV-seropositive. Sequenced material: PBMCs.

The CDR3 sequence is CASSPGIGSGNYEQYF. CDR3 nucleotides: TGTGCCAGCAGCCCGGGGATAGGCAGCGGCAACTACGAGCAGTACTTC. The chain couples TRBV7-2 to TRBJ2-7, with D perhaps matching TRBD2 (5 bases). The germline CDR1 and CDR2 sequences are SGHTA and FQGNSA. This CDR3 has 16 residues. V was shortened by 5 bases and J by 3 bases, with 20 bases between the two germline ends.